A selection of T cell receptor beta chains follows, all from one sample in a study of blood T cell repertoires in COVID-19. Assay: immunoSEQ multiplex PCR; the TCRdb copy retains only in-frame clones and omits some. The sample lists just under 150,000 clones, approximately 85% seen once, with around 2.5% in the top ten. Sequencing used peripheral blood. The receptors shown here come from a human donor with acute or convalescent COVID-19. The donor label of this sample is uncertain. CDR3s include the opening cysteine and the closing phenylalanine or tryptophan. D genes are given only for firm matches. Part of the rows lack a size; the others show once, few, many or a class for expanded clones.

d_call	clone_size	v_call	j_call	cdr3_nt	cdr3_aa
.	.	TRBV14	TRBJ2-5	TGTGCCAGCAGCAGATTGGTAGGAGGAAAAGAGACCCAGTACTTC	CASSRLVGGKETQYF
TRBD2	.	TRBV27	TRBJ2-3	TGTGCCAGCAGCCTCCGACCGGGACTAGCGGGAGGAGGAGATACGCAGTATTTT	CASSLRPGLAGGGDTQYF
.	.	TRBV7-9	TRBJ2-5	TGTGCCAGCAGCTTACCTTACCAAGAGACCCAGTACTTC	CASSLPYQETQYF
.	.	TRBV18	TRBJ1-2	TGTGCCAGCTCACCCGGCGGCAATAACTATGGCTACACCTTC	CASSPGGNNYGYTF
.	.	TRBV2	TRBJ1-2	TGTGCCAGCAGTGAAACACCCTATGGCTACACCTTC	CASSETPYGYTF
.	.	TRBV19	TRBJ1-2	TGTGCCAGTAGTATAGCTGACTCGAACTATGGCTACACCTTC	CASSIADSNYGYTF
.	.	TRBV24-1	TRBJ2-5	TGTGCCACCAGTGATTTTGGAGCTCAAGAGACCCAGTACTTC	CATSDFGAQETQYF
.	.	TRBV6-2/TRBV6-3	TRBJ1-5	TGTGCCAGCAGCAACGGGGGGTATAGCAATCAGCCCCAGCATTTT	CASSNGGYSNQPQHF
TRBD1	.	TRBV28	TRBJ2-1	TGTGCCAGCAGCTACTCCGGGACAGGGGGATACAATGAGCAGTTCTTC	CASSYSGTGGYNEQFF
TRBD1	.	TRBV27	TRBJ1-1	TGTGCCAGCAGGAACCGGGACAGGGTTGAAGCTTTCTTT	CASRNRDRVEAFF
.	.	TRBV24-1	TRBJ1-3	TGTGCCACCGATCGGGACACCACTCGGAGCCCCGAGGTTGCCATATATTTT	CATDRDTTRSPEVAIYF
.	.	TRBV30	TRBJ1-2	TGTGCCTGGAACCAGGGTGGCTATGGCTACACCTTC	CAWNQGGYGYTF
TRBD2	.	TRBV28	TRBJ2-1	TGTGCCAGCAGAAAAGGGACTAGCGGGGGGGCCACCTACAATGAGCAGTTCTTC	CASRKGTSGGATYNEQFF
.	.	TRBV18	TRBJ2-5	TGTGCCAGCTCAAGGTTCCAGGGACAAGAGACCCAGTACTTC	CASSRFQGQETQYF
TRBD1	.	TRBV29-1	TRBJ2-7	TGCAGCGTTGACTACGGGACAGCGCCGGACGAGCAGTACTTC	CSVDYGTAPDEQYF
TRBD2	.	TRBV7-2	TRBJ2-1	TGTGCCAGCAGCTTCACCGGACTAGCGTTGCCGGGCAATGAGCAGTTCTTC	CASSFTGLALPGNEQFF
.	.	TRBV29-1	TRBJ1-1	TGCAGCGTTAGCTTCGGAGATGGGAACACTGAAGCTTTCTTT	CSVSFGDGNTEAFF
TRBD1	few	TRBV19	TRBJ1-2	TGTGCCAGTATGGCGGGACAGGGGAACTATGGCTACACCTTC	CASMAGQGNYGYTF
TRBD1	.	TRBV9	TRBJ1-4	TGTGCCAGCAGCCCCCCCCGTGGGACAGGGGGACTCGAAAAACTGTTTTTT	CASSPPRGTGGLEKLFF
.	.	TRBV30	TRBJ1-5	TGTGCCTGGAGTGGAGGGTCCAATCAGCCCCAGCATTTT	CAWSGGSNQPQHF
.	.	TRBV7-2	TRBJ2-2	TGTGCCAGCAGCTTAGTTTCAGGGTCGCGCACCGGGGAGCTGTTTTTT	CASSLVSGSRTGELFF
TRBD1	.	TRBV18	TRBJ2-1	TGTGCCAGCTCATCCTACACAGGGGATGAGCAGTTCTTC	CASSSYTGDEQFF
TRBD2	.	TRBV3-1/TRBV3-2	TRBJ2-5	TGTGCCAGCAGCCAGGGCGGCGGGGGGGCCTGGGAGACCCAGTACTTC	CASSQGGGGAWETQYF
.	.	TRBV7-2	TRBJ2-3	TGTGCCAGCAGCTTAGTTAATCGGGGCACAGATACGCAGTATTTT	CASSLVNRGTDTQYF
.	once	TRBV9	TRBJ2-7	TGTGCCAGCAGCGCCGGGACTGTGTCCTACGAGCAGTACTTC	CASSAGTVSYEQYF